This TCR beta chain was captured by sequencing in a study of T cells in Graves' hyperthyroidism and ophthalmopathy. The CDR3 length is 15 residues. Trimming took off 4 bases at V and 0 bases at J, with 10 bases between the two ends. This clonotype was recorded at least ten times. The CDR3 regions of TCR beta were amplified from RNA transcripts. During a first-round RT-PCR of the TCR CDR3, the HTBI primer set was used. TCRdb processed the multiplex PCR reads anew with MiXCR; each CDR3 protein has one entry. Among 250,000 to 400,000 distinct CDR3 sequences, approximately 14% were seen once, and the ten largest hold approximately 35%.

The chain employs TRBV12-3 or TRBV12-4 and TRBJ2-1; D is perhaps TRBD2 (6 bases). The origin of this receptor is a woman aged 35 to 49 with Graves' ophthalmopathy. Material for sequencing was blood. This CDR3 is CASSWGGVSYNEQFF. CDR3 sequence (DNA): TGTGCCAGCAGTTGGGGCGGGGTCTCCTACAATGAGCAGTTCTTC.